This TCR beta chain derives from a study of cytomegalovirus exposure and HLA in healthy donors. Study as a whole: Findings of an earlier analysis included some 120 million unique TCR beta sequences from 170 million or so T cells. The study placed 80% to 85% of its 350 to 450 genotyped donors in the Caucasian-associated ancestry cluster. Overall study findings and caveats: Later analysis placed DRB1 highest and HLA-C lowest in TCR association rates, which differed by HLA locus.

Of note for this clone: Its target is not known.

With 5 bases clipped from V and 3 bases from J, the junction kept 3 bases outside the gene matches. Germline V gene sequence: CDR1 LNHDA, CDR2 SQIVND (reference sequence). The CDR3 is 14 amino acids. The PCR was carried out with 60 Vbeta primers and 13 Jbeta primers. Authors' methods: Approximately 78 million unique TCR beta chains, roughly 11 million of them shared, were counted by a later analysis. Produced via immunoSEQ multiplex PCR; TCRdb's table is partial and in-frame only. V, J and clone size reflect that table, while D and trimming were determined from the DNA. The data contain around 120,000 clones, approximately 80% of them seen just once; the ten biggest clones take up around 4%.

The sequence came from a human donor in good health. Sequencing used PBMCs. This sequence joins TRBV19 and TRBJ1-1, with TRBD1 matching 10 bases. CDR3 loop: CASSWTGGHTEAFF. DNA of the CDR3: TGTGCCAGTAGTTGGACAGGGGGGCACACTGAAGCTTTCTTT.